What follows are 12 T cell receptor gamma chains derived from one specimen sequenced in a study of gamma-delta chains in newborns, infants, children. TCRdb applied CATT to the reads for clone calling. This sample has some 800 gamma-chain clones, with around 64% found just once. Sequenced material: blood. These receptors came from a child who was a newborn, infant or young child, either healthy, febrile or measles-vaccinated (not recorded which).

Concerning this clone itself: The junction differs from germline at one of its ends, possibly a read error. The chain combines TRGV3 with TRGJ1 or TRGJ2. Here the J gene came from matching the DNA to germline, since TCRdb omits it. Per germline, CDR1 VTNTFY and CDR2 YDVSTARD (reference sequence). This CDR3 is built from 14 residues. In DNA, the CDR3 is TGTGCCAACTGGGACAGGCTGACTTATTATAAGAAACTCTTT. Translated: CANWDRLTYYKKLF.

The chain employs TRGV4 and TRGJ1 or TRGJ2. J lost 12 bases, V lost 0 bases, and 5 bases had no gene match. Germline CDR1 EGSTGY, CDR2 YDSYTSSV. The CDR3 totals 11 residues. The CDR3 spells CATWDGRRKLF. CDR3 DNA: TGTGCCACCTGGGATGGGCGTCGGAAACTCTTT.

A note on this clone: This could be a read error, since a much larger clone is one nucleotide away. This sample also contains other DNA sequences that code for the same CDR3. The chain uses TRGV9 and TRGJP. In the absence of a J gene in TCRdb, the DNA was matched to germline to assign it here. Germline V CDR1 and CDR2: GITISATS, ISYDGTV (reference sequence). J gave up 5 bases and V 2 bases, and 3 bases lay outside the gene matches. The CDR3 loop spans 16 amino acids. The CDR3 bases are TGTGCCTTGTGGGAGGCGAAAGAGTTGGGCAAAAAAATCAAGGTATTT. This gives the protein CALWEAKELGKKIKVF.

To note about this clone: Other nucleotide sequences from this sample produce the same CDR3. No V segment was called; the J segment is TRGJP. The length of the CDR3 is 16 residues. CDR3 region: CALWEVSELGKKIKVF. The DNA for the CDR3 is TGTGCCTTGTGGGAGGTCTCGGAGTTGGGCAAAAAAATCAAGGTATTT.

The CDR3 DNA sequence: TGTGCCACCTGGGATGGGCGAGGTTATAAGAAACTCTTT. Translation: CATWDGRGYKKLF. V is TRGV4 and J is TRGJ1 or TRGJ2. TCRdb carries no J gene annotation; the J gene was assigned here by matching the DNA with germline. Germline assignment: CDR1 EGSTGY and CDR2 YDSYTSSV. This CDR3 is built from 13 residues. V gave up 0 bases and J gave up 6 bases; unmatched junction bases: 5.

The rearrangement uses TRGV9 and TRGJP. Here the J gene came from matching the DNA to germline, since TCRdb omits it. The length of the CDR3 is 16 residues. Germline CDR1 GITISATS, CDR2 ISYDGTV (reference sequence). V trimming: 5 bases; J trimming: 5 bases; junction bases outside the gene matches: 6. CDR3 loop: CALWATKELGKKIKVF. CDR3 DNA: TGTGCCTTGTGGGCCACCAAAGAGTTGGGCAAAAAAATCAAGGTATTT.

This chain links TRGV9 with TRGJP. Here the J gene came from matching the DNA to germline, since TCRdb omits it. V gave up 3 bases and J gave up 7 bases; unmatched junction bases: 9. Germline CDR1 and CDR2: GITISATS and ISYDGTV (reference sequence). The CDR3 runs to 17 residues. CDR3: CALWEPWEELGKKIKVF. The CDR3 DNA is TGTGCCTTGTGGGAGCCTTGGGAGGAGTTGGGCAAAAAAATCAAGGTATTT.

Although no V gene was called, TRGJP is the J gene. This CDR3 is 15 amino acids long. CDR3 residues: CALWEVRLGKKIKVF. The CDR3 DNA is TGTGCCTTGTGGGAGGTGCGACTGGGCAAAAAAATCAAGGTATTT.

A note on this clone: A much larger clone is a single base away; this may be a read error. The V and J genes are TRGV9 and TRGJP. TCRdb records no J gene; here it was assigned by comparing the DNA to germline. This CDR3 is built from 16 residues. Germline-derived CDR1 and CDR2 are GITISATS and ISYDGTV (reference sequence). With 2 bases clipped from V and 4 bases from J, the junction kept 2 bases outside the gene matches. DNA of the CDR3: TGTGCCTTGTGGGAGGGACAAGAGTTGGGCAAAAAAATCAAGGTATTT. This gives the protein CALWEGQELGKKIKVF.

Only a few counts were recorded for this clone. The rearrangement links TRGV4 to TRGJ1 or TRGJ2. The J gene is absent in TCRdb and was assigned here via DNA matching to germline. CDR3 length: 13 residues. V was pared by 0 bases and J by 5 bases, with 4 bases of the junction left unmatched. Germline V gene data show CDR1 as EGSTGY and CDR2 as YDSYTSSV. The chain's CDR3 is CATWDGRNYKKLF. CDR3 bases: TGTGCCACCTGGGATGGGCGGAATTATAAGAAACTCTTT.

CDR3 DNA sequence: TGTGCCACCTGGGATGGAGATTATAAGAAACTCTTT. This sequence encodes CATWDGDYKKLF. J is TRGJ1 or TRGJ2 and V is TRGV4. Germline matching of the DNA provided the J gene here, since TCRdb leaves it blank. The CDR3 runs 12 residues. Trimming took 1 base from V and 5 from J; bases not matched to a gene: 2. Germline CDR1 EGSTGY, CDR2 YDSYTSSV.

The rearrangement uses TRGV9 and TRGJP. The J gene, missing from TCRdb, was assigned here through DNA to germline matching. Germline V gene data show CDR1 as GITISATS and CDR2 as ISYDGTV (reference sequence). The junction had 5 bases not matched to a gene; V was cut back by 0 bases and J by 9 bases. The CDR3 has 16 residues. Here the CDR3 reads CALWEVHALGKKIKVF. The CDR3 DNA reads TGTGCCTTGTGGGAGGTGCACGCGTTGGGCAAAAAAATCAAGGTATTT.